The clone carrying this TCR beta chain was counted at least ten times. The sample originates from a study of T cells in Graves' hyperthyroidism and ophthalmopathy. Template material for amplifying TCR beta CDR3 regions consisted of RNA transcripts. The HTBI primer set was used in a first-round RT-PCR of the TCR CDR3. MiXCR, applied by TCRdb to the multiplex PCR reads, yields one record per CDR3 protein. Of around 300,000 distinct CDR3 sequences listed, approximately 13% are singletons. The germline V gene encodes CDR1 SEHNR and CDR2 FQNEAQ (reference sequence). The CDR3 has 15 residues. Trimming took 4 bases from V and 4 from J; bases not matched to a gene: 6.

The sequencing sample was made of blood. The chain uses TRBV7-9 and TRBJ2-1, with TRBD2 matching 8 bases. The receptor was isolated from a woman in her thirties or forties with Graves' ophthalmopathy. CDR3 protein: CASSSPGLGYNEQFF. CDR3 DNA: TGTGCCAGCAGCTCCCCGGGACTAGGGTACAATGAGCAGTTCTTC.